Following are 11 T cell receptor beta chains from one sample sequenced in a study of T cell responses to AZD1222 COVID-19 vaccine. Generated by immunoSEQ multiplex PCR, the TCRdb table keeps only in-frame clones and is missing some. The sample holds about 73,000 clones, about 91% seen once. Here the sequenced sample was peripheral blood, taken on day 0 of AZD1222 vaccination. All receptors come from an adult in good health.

The CDR3 nucleotides read TGTGCCAGCAGTCTCCGGCCAGCGGGAGGCACAGATACGCAGTATTTT. Translating it yields CASSLRPAGGTDTQYF. The chain combines TRBV27 with TRBJ2-3; TRBD2 matches at 8 bases. The CDR3 totals 16 residues. From germline, CDR1 is MNHEY and CDR2 SMNVEV (reference sequence). Trimming at V came to 5 bases and at J to 1 base, leaving 8 bases not matched to a gene.

CDR3 sequence: CASSLDSGGPQHF. CDR3 DNA sequence: TGTGCCAGCAGCTTAGATTCCGGGGGGCCCCAGCATTTT. The chain recombines TRBV7-2 with TRBJ1-5; D might be TRBD1 (5 bases). The CDR3 has 13 amino acids. V was clipped by 1 base and J by 9 bases, with 10 bases between them. CDR1 is SGHTA and CDR2 is FQGNSA in the germline V gene. Full variable domain (outside the CDR3, taken from reference TRBV7-2 and TRBJ1-5): GAGVSQSPSNKVTEKGKDVELRCDPISGHTALYWYRQSLGQGLEFLIYFQGNSAPDKSGLPSDRFSAERTGGSVSTLTIQRTQQEDSAVYLCASSLDSGGPQHFGDGTRLSIL.

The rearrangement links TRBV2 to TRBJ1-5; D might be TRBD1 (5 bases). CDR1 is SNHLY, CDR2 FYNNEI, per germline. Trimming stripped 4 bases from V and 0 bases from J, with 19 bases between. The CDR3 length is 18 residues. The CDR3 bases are TGTGCCAGCAGTGGGCGCGGGACGGACTCTTATAGCAATCAGCCCCAGCATTTT. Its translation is CASSGRGTDSYSNQPQHF.

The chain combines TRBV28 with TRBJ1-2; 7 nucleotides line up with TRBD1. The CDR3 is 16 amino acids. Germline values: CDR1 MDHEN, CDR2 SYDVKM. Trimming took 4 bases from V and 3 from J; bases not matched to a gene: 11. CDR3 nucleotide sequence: TGTGCCAGCAGTTCGCCCCTAAGACAGGGTGACTATGGCTACACCTTC. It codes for CASSSPLRQGDYGYTF.

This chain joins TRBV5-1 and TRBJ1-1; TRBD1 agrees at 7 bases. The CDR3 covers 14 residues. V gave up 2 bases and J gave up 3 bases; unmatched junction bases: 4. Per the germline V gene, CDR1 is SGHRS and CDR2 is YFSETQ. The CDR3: CASSLYRGDTEAFF. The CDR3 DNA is TGCGCCAGCAGCTTATACAGGGGTGACACTGAAGCTTTCTTT.

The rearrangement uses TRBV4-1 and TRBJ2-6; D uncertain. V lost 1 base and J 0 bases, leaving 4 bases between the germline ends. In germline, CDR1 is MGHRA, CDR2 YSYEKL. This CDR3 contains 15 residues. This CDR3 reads CASSQVGSGANVLTF. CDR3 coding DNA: TGCGCCAGCAGCCAAGTAGGCTCTGGGGCCAACGTCCTGACTTTC.

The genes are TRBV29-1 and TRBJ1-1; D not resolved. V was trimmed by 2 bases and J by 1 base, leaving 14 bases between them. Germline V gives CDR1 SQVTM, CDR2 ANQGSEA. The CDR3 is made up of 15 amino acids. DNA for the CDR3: TGCAGCGTTGAAACGGGCAGACAACAGAACACTGAAGCTTTCTTT. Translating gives CSVETGRQQNTEAFF.

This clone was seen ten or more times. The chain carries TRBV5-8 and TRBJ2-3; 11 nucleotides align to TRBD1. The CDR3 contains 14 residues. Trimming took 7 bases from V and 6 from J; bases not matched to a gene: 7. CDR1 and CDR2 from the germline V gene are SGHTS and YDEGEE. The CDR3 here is CASGDRGIMDTQYF. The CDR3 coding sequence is TGTGCCAGCGGGGACAGGGGGATCATGGATACGCAGTATTTT.

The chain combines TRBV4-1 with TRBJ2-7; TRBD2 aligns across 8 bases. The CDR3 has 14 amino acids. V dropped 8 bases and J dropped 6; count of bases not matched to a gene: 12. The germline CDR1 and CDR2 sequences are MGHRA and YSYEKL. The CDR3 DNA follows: TGCGCCAGCTCTCCGTCGGGGGGGCCCTTCGAGCAGTACTTC. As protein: CASSPSGGPFEQYF.

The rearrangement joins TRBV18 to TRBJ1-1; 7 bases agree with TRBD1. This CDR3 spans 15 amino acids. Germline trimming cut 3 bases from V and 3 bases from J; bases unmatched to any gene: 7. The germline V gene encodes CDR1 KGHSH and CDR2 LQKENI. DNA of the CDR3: TGTGCCAGCTCACCCGGGACAGCGTCCTACACTGAAGCTTTCTTT. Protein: CASSPGTASYTEAFF.

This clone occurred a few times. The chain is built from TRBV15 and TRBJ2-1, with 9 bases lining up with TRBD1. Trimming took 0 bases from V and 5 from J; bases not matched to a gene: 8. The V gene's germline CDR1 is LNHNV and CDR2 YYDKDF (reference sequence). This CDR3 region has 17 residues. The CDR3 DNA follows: TGTGCCACCAGCAGAGATCTGGGGACAGGGTTACACAATGAGCAGTTCTTC. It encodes CATSRDLGTGLHNEQFF.